The clone carrying this T cell receptor (beta chain) has a handful of counts. These data belong to a study of response to subunit inactivated influenza vaccine. Looked up from germline, CDR1 is SGHAT and CDR2 is FQDESV (reference sequence). Deletions cut 5 bases from V and 0 bases from J, with 15 bases between. CDR3 length equals 16 residues. Using its own MiXCR run on the RT-PCR reads, TCRdb lists one record per CDR3 protein. The sample lists around 750,000 distinct CDR3 sequences, around 20% occurring once. The rearrangement links TRBV11-1 to TRBJ2-3; perhaps TRBD2 as D (5 bases). The sequenced sample was PBMCs from blood, obtained roughly 5 days after vaccination. The sequence derives from a man aged 50 to 59 who received an inactivated influenza vaccine. The CDR3 DNA reads as TGTGCCAGCAGCCGGATGGATGGCGGGAGCACAGATACGCAGTATTTT. Its translation: CASSRMDGGSTDTQYF.